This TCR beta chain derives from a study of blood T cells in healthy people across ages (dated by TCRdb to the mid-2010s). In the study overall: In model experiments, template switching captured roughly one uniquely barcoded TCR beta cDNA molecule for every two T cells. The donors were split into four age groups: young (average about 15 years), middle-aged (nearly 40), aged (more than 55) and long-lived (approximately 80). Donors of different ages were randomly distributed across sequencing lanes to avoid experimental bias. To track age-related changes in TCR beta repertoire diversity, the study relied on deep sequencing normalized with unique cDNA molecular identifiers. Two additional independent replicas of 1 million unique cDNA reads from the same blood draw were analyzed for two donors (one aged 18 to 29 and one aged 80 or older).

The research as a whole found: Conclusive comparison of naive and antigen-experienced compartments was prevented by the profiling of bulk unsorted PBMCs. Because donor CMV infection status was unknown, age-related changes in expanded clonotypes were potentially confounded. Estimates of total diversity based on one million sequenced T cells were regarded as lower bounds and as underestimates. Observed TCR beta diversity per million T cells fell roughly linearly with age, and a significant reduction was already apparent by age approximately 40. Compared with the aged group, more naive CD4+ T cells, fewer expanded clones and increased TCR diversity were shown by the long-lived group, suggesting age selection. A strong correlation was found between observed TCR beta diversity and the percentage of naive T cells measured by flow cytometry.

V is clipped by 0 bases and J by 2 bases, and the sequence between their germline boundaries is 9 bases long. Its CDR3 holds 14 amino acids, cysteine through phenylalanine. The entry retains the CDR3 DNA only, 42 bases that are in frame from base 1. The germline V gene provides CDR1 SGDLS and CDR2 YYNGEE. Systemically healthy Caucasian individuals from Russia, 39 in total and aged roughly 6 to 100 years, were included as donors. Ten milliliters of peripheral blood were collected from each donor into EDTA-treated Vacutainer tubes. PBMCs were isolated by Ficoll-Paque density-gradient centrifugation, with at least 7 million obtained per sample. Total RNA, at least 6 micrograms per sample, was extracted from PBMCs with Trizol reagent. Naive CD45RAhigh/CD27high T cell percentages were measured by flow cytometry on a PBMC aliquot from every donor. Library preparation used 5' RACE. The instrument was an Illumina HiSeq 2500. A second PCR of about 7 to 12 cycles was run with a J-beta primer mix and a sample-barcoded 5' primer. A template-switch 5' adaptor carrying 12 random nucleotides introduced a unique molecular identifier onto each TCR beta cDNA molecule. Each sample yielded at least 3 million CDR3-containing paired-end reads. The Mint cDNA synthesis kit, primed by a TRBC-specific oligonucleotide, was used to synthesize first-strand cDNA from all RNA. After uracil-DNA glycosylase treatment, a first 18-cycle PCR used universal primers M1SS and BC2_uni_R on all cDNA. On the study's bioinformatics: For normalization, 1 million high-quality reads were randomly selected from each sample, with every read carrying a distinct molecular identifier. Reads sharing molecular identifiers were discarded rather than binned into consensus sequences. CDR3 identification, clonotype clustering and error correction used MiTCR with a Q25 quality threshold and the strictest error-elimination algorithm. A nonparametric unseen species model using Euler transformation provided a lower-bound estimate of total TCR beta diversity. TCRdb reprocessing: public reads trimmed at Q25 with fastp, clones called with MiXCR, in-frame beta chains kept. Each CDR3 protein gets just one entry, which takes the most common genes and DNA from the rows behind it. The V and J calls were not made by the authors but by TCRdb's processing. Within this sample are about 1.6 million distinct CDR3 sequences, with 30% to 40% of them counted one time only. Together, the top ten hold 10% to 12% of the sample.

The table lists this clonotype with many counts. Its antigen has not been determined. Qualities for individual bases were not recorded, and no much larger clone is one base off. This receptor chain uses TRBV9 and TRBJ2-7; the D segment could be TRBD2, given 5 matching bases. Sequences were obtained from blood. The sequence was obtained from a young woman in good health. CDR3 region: CASSVDGEPYEQYF. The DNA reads TGTGCCAGCAGCGTAGACGGGGAACCCTACGAGCAGTACTTC.